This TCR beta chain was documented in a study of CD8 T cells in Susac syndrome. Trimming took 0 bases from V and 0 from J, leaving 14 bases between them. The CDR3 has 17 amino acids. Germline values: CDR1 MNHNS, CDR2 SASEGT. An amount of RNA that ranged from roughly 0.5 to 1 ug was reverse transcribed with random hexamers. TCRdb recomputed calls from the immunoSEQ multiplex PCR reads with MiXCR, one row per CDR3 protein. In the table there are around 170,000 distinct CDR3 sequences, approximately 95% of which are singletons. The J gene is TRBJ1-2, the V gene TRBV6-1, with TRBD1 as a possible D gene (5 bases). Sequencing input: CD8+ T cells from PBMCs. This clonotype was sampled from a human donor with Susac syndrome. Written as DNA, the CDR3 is TGTGCCAGCAGTGAAGCTCGAGTAACAGGTGCTAACTATGGCTACACCTTC. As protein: CASSEARVTGANYGYTF.